This T cell receptor (beta chain) was recorded in a study of blood T cell repertoires in COVID-19. Study at large: Some COVID-19 samples were acute and others convalescent; all came from the United States, Italy and Spain. T cells, B-cell-depleted T cells, or PBMCs provided the cDNA or gDNA that served as material.

In the original analysis: Reference gene primer amplification yielded estimated nucleated cell counts. Produced via immunoSEQ multiplex PCR; TCRdb's table is partial and in-frame only. V, J and clone size reflect that table, while D and trimming were determined from the DNA. The sample lists 190,000 or so clones; about 88% were seen once. Looked up from germline, CDR1 is SGHVS and CDR2 is FQNEAQ. There are 13 residues in the CDR3. V lost 5 bases and J 2 bases, leaving 9 bases between the germline ends. Sequencing was done on a sample of peripheral blood. The chain carries TRBV7-8 and TRBJ1-1; D remains ambiguous. The receptor's source is a woman under 40 with active or convalescent COVID-19. The CDR3 nucleotides are TGTGCCAGCAGCCCCGTTAGTAACACTGAAGCTTTCTTT. Its translation is CASSPVSNTEAFF.